The following is a T cell receptor (beta chain) sequence with its context. Its antigen remains unknown. There are 15 residues in the CDR3. This entry belongs to a study of cytomegalovirus exposure and HLA in healthy donors. Study information: Later, an analysis reported that the 110 or so validation repertoires had used the same platform as the approximately 720 first-cohort repertoires.

Findings and limits, study-wide: The investigators catalogued 164 TCR beta chains as cytomegalovirus-associated.

Repertoires were generated with immunoSEQ multiplex PCR, while TCRdb's copy carries only in-frame clones and drops some. In the table there are over 100,000 clones, 89% of which are singletons. Sequences were obtained from PBMCs. The chain combines TRBV21-1 with TRBJ2-7; the table's D call, TRBD2, has no DNA check behind it. TRBV21-1 is shown as a pseudogene. This sequence originates from a young woman in good health and CMV-seronegative. CDR3 sequence: CASSWAGTGSYEQYF. CDR3 DNA sequence: TGTGCCAGCAGCTGGGCCGGGACTGGCTCCTACGAGCAGTACTTC.